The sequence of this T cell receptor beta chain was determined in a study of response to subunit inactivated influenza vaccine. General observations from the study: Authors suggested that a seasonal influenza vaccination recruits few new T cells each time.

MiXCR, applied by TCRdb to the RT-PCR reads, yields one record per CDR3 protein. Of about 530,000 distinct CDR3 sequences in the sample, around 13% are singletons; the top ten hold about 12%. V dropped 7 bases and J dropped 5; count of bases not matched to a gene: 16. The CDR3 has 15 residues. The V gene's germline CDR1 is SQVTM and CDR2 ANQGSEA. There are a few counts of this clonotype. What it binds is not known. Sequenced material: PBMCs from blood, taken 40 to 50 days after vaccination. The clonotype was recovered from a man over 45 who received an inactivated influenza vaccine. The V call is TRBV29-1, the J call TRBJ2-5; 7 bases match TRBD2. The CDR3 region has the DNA TGCAGCGCCGACCGCTGGGGAGGGAACATTGAGACCCAGTACTTC. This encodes CSADRWGGNIETQYF.